This entry describes one TCR beta chain. Antigen unknown. Germline CDR1 reads MNHEY; CDR2 reads SVGEGT. This CDR3 is 16 amino acids long. V lost 4 bases and J 7 bases, leaving 22 bases between the germline ends. Regarding treatment: roughly 10-day PBMC culture with coronavirus spike peptide pools or control peptides (ViraFEST assay). This sample was included in a study of vaccination and CD4 T cells after COVID-19. Across the whole study: Six males and four females, two Hispanic, made up the convalescents. Stimulation of the cells used overlapping spike peptide pools from SARS-CoV-2 and from the common cold coronaviruses HCoV-NL63, HCoV-OC43 and HCoV-229E. Study-level points and caveats: The study found that a median roughly 89% of reactive clones in convalescent patients appeared only post-vaccination.

Sequenced with the Oncomine TCR Beta short-read assay was DNA taken from cultured CD4+ T cells. MiXCR was run by TCRdb on the PCR reads, yielding one entry per CDR3 protein. The data show 20,000 to 25,000 distinct CDR3 sequences, roughly three fifths seen once. Source: CD4+ T cells from blood, cultured in vitro, taken after SARS-CoV-2 vaccination. This sequence was found in a human donor who received a COVID-19 vaccine. This chain joins TRBV6-2 or TRBV6-3 and TRBJ1-2, with D perhaps TRBD1 (6 bases). The chain's CDR3 is CASSSLRTATASGYTF. CDR3 nucleotide sequence: TGTGCCAGCAGTTCCCTCAGGACAGCCACGGCGTCTGGCTACACCTTC.